Listed below are T cell receptor beta chains from one sample, sequenced in a study of blood T cell repertoires in COVID-19. Profiled with immunoSEQ multiplex PCR; TCRdb holds only in-frame clones, not every one. The sample shows about 89,000 clones, 70% to 85% of them seen only once. What was sequenced was peripheral blood. Receptors were obtained from a man in his 70s with acute or convalescent COVID-19. Both conserved end residues are part of each CDR3. The order of the fields is clone size, D gene, CDR3 length, J gene, V gene, CDR3 DNA, CDR3 protein. A D gene is named only where the DNA matches it firmly. Rows give clone size only sometimes, using once, few, many, or a class for an expanded clone.

clone size: NA
D gene: TRBD1
CDR3 length: 14
J gene: TRBJ1-1
V gene: TRBV11-3
CDR3 DNA: TGTGCCAGCAGCTCGACCCAGGGGGTGACTGAAGCTTTCTTT
CDR3 protein: CASSSTQGVTEAFF

clone size: NA
D gene: NA
CDR3 length: 14
J gene: TRBJ2-5
V gene: TRBV28
CDR3 DNA: TGTGCCAGCAGTTTGGAGAACATCCAAGAGACCCAGTACTTC
CDR3 protein: CASSLENIQETQYF

clone size: NA
D gene: NA
CDR3 length: 14
J gene: TRBJ2-5
V gene: TRBV7-2
CDR3 DNA: TGTGCCAGCAGCTTCACTCGTTACCAAGAGACCCAGTACTTC
CDR3 protein: CASSFTRYQETQYF

clone size: once
D gene: TRBD2
CDR3 length: 15
J gene: TRBJ2-2
V gene: TRBV2
CDR3 DNA: TGTGCCAGCAGTTTAGGTCTAGCGGCCCCCGGGGAGCTGTTTTTT
CDR3 protein: CASSLGLAAPGELFF

clone size: NA
D gene: TRBD1
CDR3 length: 15
J gene: TRBJ2-4
V gene: TRBV7-6
CDR3 DNA: TGTGCCAGCAGCCCGCCAGGGGGCGCGCGGGACATTCAGTACTTC
CDR3 protein: CASSPPGGARDIQYF

clone size: once
D gene: NA
CDR3 length: 15
J gene: TRBJ1-3
V gene: TRBV7-2
CDR3 DNA: TGTGCCAGCAGCCCAGTATGGGCACCTGGAAACACCATATATTTT
CDR3 protein: CASSPVWAPGNTIYF

clone size: NA
D gene: NA
CDR3 length: 12
J gene: TRBJ1-2
V gene: TRBV28
CDR3 DNA: TGTGCCAGCCGGGATTTCAACTATGGCTACACCTTC
CDR3 protein: CASRDFNYGYTF

clone size: NA
D gene: TRBD1
CDR3 length: 13
J gene: TRBJ2-1
V gene: TRBV3-1/TRBV3-2
CDR3 DNA: TGTGCCAGCAGCCAACAGGGGGTAGGCGAGCAGTTCTTC
CDR3 protein: CASSQQGVGEQFF

clone size: NA
D gene: NA
CDR3 length: 14
J gene: TRBJ1-1
V gene: TRBV7-2
CDR3 DNA: TGTGCCAGCAGCTTGATGCCCGGGGATTCTGAAGCTTTCTTT
CDR3 protein: CASSLMPGDSEAFF

clone size: NA
D gene: TRBD1
CDR3 length: 14
J gene: TRBJ1-1
V gene: TRBV11-3
CDR3 DNA: TGTGCCAGCAGCAAAACTAGCCGGGACAGTGAAGCTTTCTTT
CDR3 protein: CASSKTSRDSEAFF

clone size: NA
D gene: TRBD1
CDR3 length: 17
J gene: TRBJ1-1
V gene: TRBV7-9
CDR3 DNA: TGTGCCAGCAGCTACACCGGGACAGGGACGCCCTACACTGAAGCTTTCTTT
CDR3 protein: CASSYTGTGTPYTEAFF